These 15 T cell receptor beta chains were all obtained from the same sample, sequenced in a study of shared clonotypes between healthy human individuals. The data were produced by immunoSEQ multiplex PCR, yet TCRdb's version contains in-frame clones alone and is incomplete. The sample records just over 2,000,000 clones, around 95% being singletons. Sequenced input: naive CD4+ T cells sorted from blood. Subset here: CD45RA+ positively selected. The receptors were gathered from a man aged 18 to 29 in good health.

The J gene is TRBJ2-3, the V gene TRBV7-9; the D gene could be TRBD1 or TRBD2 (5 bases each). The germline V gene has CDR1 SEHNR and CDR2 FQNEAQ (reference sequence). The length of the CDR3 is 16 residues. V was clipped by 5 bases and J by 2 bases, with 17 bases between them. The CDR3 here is CASSLLPGLYTDTQYF. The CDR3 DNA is TGTGCCAGCAGCCTACTACCGGGGCTATACACAGATACGCAGTATTTT. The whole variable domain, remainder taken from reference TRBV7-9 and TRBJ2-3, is DTGVSQNPRHKITKRGQNVTFRCDPISEHNRLYWYRQTLGQGPEFLTYFQNEAQLEKSRLLSDRFSAERPKGSFSTLEIQRTEQGDSAMYLCASSLLPGLYTDTQYFGPGTRLTVL.

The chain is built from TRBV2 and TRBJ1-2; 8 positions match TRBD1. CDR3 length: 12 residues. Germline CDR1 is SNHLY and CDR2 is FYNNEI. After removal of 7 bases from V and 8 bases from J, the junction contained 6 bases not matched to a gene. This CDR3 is CASIGQGWGYTF. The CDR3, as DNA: TGTGCCAGCATAGGACAGGGTTGGGGCTACACCTTC.

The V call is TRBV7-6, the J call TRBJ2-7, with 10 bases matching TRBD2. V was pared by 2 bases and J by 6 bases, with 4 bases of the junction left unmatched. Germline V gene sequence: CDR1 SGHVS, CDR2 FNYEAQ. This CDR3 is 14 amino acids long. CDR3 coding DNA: TGTGCCAGCAGCTTAAAGCGGGGGGGCTCCGAGCAGTACTTC. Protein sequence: CASSLKRGGSEQYF.

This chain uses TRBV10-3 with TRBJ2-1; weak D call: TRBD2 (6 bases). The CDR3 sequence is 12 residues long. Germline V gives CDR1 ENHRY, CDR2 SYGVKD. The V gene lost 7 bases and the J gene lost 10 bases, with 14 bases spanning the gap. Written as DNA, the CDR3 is TGTGCCATCAAGGATGGGGGGTCAGAGCAGTTCTTC. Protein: CAIKDGGSEQFF.

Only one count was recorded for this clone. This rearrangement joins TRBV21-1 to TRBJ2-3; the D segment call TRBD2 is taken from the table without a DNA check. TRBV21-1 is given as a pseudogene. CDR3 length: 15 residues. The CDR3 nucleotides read TGTGCCAGCAGCTTCTGCGGGAGTAGGACAGATACGCAGTATTTT. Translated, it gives CASSFCGSRTDTQYF.

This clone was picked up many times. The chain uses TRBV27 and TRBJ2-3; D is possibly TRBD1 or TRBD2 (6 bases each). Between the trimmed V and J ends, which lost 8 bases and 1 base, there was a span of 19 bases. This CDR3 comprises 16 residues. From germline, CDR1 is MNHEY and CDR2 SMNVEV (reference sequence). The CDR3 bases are TGTGCCAGCGGTCGAGTTCCCGGGGGCCGCACAGATACGCAGTATTTT. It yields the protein CASGRVPGGRTDTQYF.

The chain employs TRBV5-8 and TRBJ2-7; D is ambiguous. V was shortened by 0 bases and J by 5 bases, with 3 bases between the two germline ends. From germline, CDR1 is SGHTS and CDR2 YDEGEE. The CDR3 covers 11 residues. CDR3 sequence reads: CASSLGHEQYF. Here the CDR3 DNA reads TGTGCCAGCAGCTTGGGTCACGAGCAGTACTTC.

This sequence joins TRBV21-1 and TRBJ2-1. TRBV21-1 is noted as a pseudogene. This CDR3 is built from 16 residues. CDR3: CASSKGSKSVGNEQFF. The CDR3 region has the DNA TGTGCCAGCAGCAAGGGCTCCAAGTCGGTGGGGAATGAGCAGTTCTTC.

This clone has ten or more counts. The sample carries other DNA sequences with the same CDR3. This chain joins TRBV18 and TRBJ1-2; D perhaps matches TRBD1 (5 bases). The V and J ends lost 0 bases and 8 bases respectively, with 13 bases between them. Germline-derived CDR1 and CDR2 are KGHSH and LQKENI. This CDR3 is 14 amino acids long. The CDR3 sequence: CASSPPGQGRGYTF. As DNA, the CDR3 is TGTGCCAGCTCACCACCGGGGCAGGGACGAGGCTACACCTTC.

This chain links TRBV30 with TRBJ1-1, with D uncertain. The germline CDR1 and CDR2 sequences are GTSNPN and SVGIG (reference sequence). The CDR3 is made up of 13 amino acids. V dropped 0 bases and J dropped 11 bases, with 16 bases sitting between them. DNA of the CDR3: TGTGCCTGGAGTGTAGGTAGGCAGGCCGAGGCTTTCTTT. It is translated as CAWSVGRQAEAFF.

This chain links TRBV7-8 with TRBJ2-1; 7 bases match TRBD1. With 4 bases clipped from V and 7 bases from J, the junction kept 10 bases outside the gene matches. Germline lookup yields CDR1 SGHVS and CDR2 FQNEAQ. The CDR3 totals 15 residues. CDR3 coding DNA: TGTGCCAGCAGCTCCCGGGACAGTAATAAGAATGAGCAGTTCTTC. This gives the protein CASSSRDSNKNEQFF.

The CDR3 protein is CASSPGLQNTEAFF. Written as DNA, the CDR3 is TGTGCCAGCAGCCCGGGACTGCAGAACACTGAAGCTTTCTTT. This rearrangement joins TRBV5-6 to TRBJ1-1; a possible D gene is TRBD1 (5 bases). The germline V gene has CDR1 SGHDT and CDR2 YYEEEE. This CDR3 has 14 residues. The ends were cut back, 4 bases at V and 1 base at J, with 11 bases in the middle.

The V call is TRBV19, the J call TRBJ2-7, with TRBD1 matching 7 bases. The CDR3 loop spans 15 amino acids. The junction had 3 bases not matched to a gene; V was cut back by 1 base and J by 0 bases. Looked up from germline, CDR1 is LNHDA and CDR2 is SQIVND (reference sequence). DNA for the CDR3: TGTGCCAGTAGTATAGGACAGGGCATCTCCTACGAGCAGTACTTC. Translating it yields CASSIGQGISYEQYF.

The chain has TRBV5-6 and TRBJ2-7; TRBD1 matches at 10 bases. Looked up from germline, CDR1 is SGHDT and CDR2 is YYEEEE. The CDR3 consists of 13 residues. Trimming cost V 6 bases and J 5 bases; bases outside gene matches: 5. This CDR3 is CASTRTGGNEQYF. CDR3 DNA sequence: TGTGCCAGCACCCGGACAGGGGGAAACGAGCAGTACTTC.

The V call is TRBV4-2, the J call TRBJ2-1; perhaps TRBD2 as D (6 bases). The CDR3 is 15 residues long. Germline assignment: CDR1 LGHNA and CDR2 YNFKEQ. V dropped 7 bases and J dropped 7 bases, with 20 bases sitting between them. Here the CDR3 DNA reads TGTGCCAGCACCACAAGCACCCCGGAGGGGAATGAGCAGTTCTTC. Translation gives CASTTSTPEGNEQFF.